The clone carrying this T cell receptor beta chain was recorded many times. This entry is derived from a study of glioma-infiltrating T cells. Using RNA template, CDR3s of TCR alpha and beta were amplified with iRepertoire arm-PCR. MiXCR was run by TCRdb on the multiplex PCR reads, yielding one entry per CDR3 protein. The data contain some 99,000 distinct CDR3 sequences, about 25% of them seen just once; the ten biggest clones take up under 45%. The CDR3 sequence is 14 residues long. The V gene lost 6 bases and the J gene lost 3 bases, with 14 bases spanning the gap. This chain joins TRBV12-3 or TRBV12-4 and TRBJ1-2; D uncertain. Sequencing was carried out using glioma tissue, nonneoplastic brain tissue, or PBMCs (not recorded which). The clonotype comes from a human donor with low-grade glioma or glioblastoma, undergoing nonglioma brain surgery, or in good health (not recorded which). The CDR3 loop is CASSDPPGDYGYTF. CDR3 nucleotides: TGTGCCAGCAGCGATCCACCCGGAGACTATGGCTACACCTTC.